This TCR beta chain is from a study of early T cells in non-severe SARS-CoV-2 infection. A single record per CDR3 protein comes from TCRdb applying MiXCR to the 5' RACE reads. The sample holds around 45,000 distinct CDR3 sequences, 4% to 4.5% seen once. This clonotype was picked up a small number of times. CDR3 size: 14 residues. CDR1 and CDR2 (germline): MNHEY, SVGEGT. V lost 6 bases and J lost 0, with 12 bases in between. This chain uses TRBV6-2 or TRBV6-3 with TRBJ2-7; D gene unclear. Sequenced material: whole blood. The clonotype comes from an adult who was a healthcare worker with PCR-confirmed SARS-CoV-2 infection or an uninfected control (not recorded which). The CDR3 DNA follows: TGTGCCAGCAGCCGCCTACAGATCTCCTACGAGCAGTACTTC. It specifies CASSRLQISYEQYF.